What follows describes a single T cell receptor beta chain. The antigen remains unidentified. This entry comes from a study of cytomegalovirus exposure and HLA in healthy donors. Study-level points and caveats: Trimming of TCR beta V- and J-genes showed a link, identified in a later analysis, to a missense DCLRE1C variant. Later analysis showed TCR association rates varying by HLA locus, highest for DRB1 and lowest for HLA-C.

PCR employed 60 Vbeta and 13 Jbeta primers. The method was immunoSEQ multiplex PCR; TCRdb's version includes in-frame clones alone and lacks a portion of them. The sample includes about 190,000 clones, 87% of them seen just once. The CDR3 has 16 amino acids. The V and J ends lost 4 bases and 6 bases respectively, with 19 bases between them. CDR1 is MNHNS and CDR2 is SASEGT in the germline V gene. This clonotype was sampled from a boy under 10 years old in good health and CMV-seronegative. J is TRBJ2-1 and V is TRBV6-1; weak D call: TRBD1 (5 bases). Sequences were obtained from PBMCs. In DNA form, the CDR3 reads TGTGCCAGCAGTGGCCATAGGGGCAGGATGGGCAATGAGCAGTTCTTC. It translates to CASSGHRGRMGNEQFF.